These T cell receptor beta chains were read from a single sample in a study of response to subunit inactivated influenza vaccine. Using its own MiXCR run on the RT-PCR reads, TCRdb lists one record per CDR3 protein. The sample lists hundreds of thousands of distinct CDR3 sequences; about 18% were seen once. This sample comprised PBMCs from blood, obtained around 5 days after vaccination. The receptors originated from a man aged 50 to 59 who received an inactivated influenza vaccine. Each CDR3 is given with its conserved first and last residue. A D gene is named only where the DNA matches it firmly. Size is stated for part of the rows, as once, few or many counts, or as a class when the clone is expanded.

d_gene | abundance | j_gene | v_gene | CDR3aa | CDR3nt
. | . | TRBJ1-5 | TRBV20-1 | CSARFGGQPQHF | TGCAGTGCTAGGTTCGGCGGTCAGCCCCAGCATTTT
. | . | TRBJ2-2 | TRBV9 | CASSVGVSNLGTGELFF | TGTGCCAGCAGCGTAGGCGTGTCGAACCTGGGCACCGGGGAGCTGTTTTTT
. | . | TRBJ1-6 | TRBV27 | CASSLGDYNSPLHF | TGTGCCAGCAGTTTAGGAGATTACAATTCACCCCTCCACTTT
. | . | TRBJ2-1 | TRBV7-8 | CASSLRVGTYNEQFF | TGTGCCAGCAGCCTCAGGGTTGGCACCTACAATGAGCAGTTCTTC
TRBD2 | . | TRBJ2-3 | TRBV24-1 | CATSSSRREEGTDTQYF | TGTGCCACCAGTTCCTCGCGGCGGGAGGAGGGCACAGATACGCAGTATTTT
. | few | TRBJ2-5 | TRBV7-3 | CASSYTGTTETQYF | TGTGCCAGCAGCTACACCGGGACGACGGAGACCCAGTACTTC
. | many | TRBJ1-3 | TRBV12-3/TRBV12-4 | CASSLISGNTIYF | TGTGCCAGCAGTTTAATCTCTGGAAACACCATATATTTT
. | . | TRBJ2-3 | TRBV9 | CASSVVTTDTQYF | TGTGCCAGCAGCGTAGTAACTACAGATACGCAGTATTTT
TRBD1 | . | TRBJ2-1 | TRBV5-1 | CASSWTGADNEQFF | TGCGCCAGCAGCTGGACAGGGGCGGACAATGAGCAGTTCTTC
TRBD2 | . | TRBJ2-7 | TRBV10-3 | CAITQGLAGYEQYF | TGTGCCATCACCCAGGGACTAGCGGGCTACGAGCAGTACTTC
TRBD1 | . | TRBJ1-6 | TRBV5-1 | CASREDRATYYNSPLHF | TGCGCCAGCAGGGAGGACAGGGCAACTTACTATAATTCACCCCTCCACTTT
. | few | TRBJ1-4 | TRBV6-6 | CASPCFNEKLFF | TGTGCCAGCCCTTGCTTTAATGAAAAACTGTTTTTT
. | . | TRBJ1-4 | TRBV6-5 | CASSYFLRATNEKLFF | TGTGCCAGCAGTTACTTCCTACGGGCAACTAATGAAAAACTGTTTTTT
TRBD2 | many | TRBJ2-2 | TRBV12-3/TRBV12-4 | CASSSSGGANTGELFF | TGTGCCAGCAGTTCTAGCGGGGGGGCGAACACCGGGGAGCTGTTTTTT
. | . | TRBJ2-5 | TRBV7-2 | CASSLHHQETQYF | TGTGCCAGCAGCTTACACCACCAAGAGACCCAGTACTTC
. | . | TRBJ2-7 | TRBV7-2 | CASSSDYYEQYF | TGTGCCAGCAGCTCGGATTACTACGAGCAGTACTTC
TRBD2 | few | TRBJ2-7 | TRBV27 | CASSLSGRFYEQYF | TGTGCCAGCAGTTTATCCGGGAGGTTCTACGAGCAGTACTTC
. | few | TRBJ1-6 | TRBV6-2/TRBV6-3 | CASSPGFLPFNSPLHF | TGTGCCAGCAGTCCCGGTTTTCTACCGTTTAATTCACCCCTCCACTTT
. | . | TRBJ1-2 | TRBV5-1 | CASSLVSDQTYGYTF | TGCGCCAGCAGCTTGGTGTCAGACCAAACCTATGGCTACACCTTC
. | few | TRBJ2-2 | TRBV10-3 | CAISERGSNTGELFF | TGTGCCATCAGTGAAAGAGGCTCGAACACCGGGGAGCTGTTTTTT
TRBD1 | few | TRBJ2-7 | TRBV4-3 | CASSQGQGREYEQYF | TGCGCCAGCAGCCAGGGACAGGGGAGAGAATACGAGCAGTACTTC
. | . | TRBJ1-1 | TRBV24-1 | CATSDNQQKAFF | TGTGCCACCAGTGATAATCAACAGAAGGCTTTCTTT
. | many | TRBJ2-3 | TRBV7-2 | CASSSGFTDTQYF | TGTGCCAGCAGCTCCGGGTTCACAGATACGCAGTATTTT
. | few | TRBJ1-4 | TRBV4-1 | CASSQSPTNEKLFF | TGCGCCAGCAGCCAATCCCCGACTAATGAAAAACTGTTTTTT
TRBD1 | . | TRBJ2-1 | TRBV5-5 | CASSLAPGTGATEQFF | TGTGCCAGCAGCTTGGCCCCTGGGACAGGGGCAACTGAGCAGTTCTTC
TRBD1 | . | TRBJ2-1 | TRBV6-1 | CASRNFGQGGNEQFF | TGTGCCAGCAGGAACTTCGGACAGGGTGGGAATGAGCAGTTCTTC
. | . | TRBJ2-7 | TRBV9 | CASSQHDSNYEQYF | TGTGCCAGCAGCCAACACGACAGCAACTACGAGCAGTACTTC
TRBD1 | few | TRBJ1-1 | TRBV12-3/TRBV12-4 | CASRYTGGTEAFF | TGTGCCAGCAGATACACAGGGGGTACTGAAGCTTTCTTT
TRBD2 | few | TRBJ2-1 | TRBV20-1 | CSAPSGGASNEQFF | TGCAGTGCCCCCTCCGGGGGGGCCTCCAATGAGCAGTTCTTC
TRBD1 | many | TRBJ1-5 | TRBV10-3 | CAIRGRGRNQPQHF | TGTGCCATCAGGGGCAGGGGGAGGAATCAGCCCCAGCATTTT
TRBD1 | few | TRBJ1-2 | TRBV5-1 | CASSLTPDRQLYGYTF | TGCGCCAGCAGCTTGACCCCGGACAGGCAACTCTATGGCTACACCTTC
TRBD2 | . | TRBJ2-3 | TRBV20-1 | CSAREGSGGTDTQYF | TGCAGTGCTAGAGAGGGTAGCGGGGGCACAGATACGCAGTATTTT
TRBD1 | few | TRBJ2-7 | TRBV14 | CASSQDRGQGVEQYF | TGTGCCAGCAGCCAAGATCGTGGACAGGGGGTTGAGCAGTACTTC
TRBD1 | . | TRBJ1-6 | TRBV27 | CASRATGYNSPLHF | TGTGCCAGCAGAGCGACAGGGTATAATTCACCCCTCCACTTT
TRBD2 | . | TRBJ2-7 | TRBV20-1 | CSARGQPLAGGRQYF | TGCAGTGCTAGAGGCCAACCTTTAGCGGGGGGGCGGCAGTACTTC
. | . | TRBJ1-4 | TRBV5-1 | CASSLADVTAEKLFF | TGCGCCAGCAGCTTGGCCGATGTTACCGCTGAAAAACTGTTTTTT
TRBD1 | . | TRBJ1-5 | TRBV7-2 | CASRSQGANQPQHF | TGTGCCAGCAGATCCCAGGGGGCGAATCAGCCCCAGCATTTT
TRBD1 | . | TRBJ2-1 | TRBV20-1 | CSARQGNYNEQFF | TGCAGTGCCAGACAGGGGAACTACAATGAGCAGTTCTTC
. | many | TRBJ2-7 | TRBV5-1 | CASSSTSKGGAGYEQYF | TGCGCCAGCAGCTCCACCTCAAAAGGAGGGGCAGGGTACGAGCAGTACTTC
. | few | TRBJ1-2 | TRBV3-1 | CASSPPRASYGYTF | TGTGCCAGCAGCCCACCCCGGGCTTCATATGGCTACACCTTC
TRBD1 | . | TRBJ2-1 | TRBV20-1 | CSAKPGTGDLFNEQFF | TGCAGTGCTAAACCCGGGACAGGGGACTTGTTTAATGAGCAGTTCTTC
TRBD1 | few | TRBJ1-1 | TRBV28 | CASSLSYSMEDRGNTEAFF | TGTGCCAGCAGTTTAAGCTACTCGATGGAGGACAGGGGTAACACTGAAGCTTTCTTT
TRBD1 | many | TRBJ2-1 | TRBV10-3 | CAIRNLQGGEQFF | TGTGCCATCAGGAATCTACAGGGGGGCGAGCAGTTCTTC
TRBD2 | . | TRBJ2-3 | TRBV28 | CSSNPGGDTQYF | TGTTCCAGTAACCCCGGGGGGGATACGCAGTATTTT
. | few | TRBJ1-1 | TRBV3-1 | CASSQRQDRPEAFF | TGTGCCAGCAGCCAGAGACAGGACCGGCCTGAAGCTTTCTTT
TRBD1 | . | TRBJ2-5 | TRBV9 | CASSIRTGGRETQYF | TGTGCCAGCAGCATCCGGACAGGGGGCCGGGAGACCCAGTACTTC
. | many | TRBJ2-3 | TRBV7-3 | CASSLSFGAGDTQYF | TGTGCCAGCAGCTTATCTTTCGGTGCGGGGGATACGCAGTATTTT
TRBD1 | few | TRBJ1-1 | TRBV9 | CASSGGQTEAFF | TGTGCCAGCAGCGGGGGACAGACTGAAGCTTTCTTT
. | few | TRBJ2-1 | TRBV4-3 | CASSQWEIWGGNEQFF | TGCGCCAGCAGCCAATGGGAAATCTGGGGTGGAAATGAGCAGTTCTTC
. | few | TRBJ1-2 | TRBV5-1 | CASTLDSGGYYGYTF | TGCGCCAGCACCTTGGATTCGGGGGGCTACTATGGCTACACCTTC
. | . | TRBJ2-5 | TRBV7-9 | CASGVGSVETQYF | TGTGCCAGCGGTGTTGGTAGCGTGGAGACCCAGTACTTC
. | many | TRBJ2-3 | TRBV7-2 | CASSSSGVGTDTQYF | TGTGCCAGCAGCTCGAGCGGAGTCGGCACAGATACGCAGTATTTT
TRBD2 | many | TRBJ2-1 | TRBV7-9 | CASSAPGLAIYNEQFF | TGTGCCAGCAGCGCGCCGGGACTAGCAATCTACAATGAGCAGTTCTTC
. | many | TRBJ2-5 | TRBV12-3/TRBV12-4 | CASSLGRSQETQYF | TGTGCCAGCAGCTTAGGACGGAGCCAAGAGACCCAGTACTTC